This TCR beta chain was captured by sequencing in a study of shared T cell receptors in the human thymus. Method: immunoSEQ multiplex PCR; TCRdb's copy keeps in-frame clones and lacks some. The table includes about 500,000 clones, approximately 78% detected once. Unmatched junction bases numbered 10, after V lost 1 base and J lost 2 bases. The CDR3 covers 17 residues. CDR1 is SGHNT, CDR2 YYREEE, per germline (reference sequence). These data were likewise used in another study, on human thymus T cells.

Source material: thymocytes. The TCR sequence derives from a boy less than two years old with a congenital heart defect. The rearrangement joins TRBV5-4 to TRBJ2-7, with 9 bases fitting TRBD1. CDR3 amino acids: CASSLTSLRQGAYEQYF. The CDR3 DNA sequence: TGTGCCAGCAGCTTGACTAGTCTGAGACAGGGGGCCTACGAGCAGTACTTC.